Given below is one TCR beta chain in context. CDR1 is KGHSH and CDR2 is LQKENI in the germline V gene. V gave up 11 bases and J gave up 0 bases; unmatched junction bases: 9. This CDR3 has 15 residues. The record originates from a study of PD-1 blockade in classical Hodgkin lymphoma. The protocol was immunoSEQ multiplex PCR, while the TCRdb copy is restricted to in-frame clones and leaves out a portion. The sample yields 100,000 to 120,000 clones, about 89% seen once. No patient escaped relapse after autologous stem cell transplantation, and brentuximab vedotin exposure varied. The genes are TRBV18 and TRBJ2-3; 9 positions match TRBD2. This sample comprised peripheral blood mononuclear cells (PBMCs), obtained before the second cycle of nivolumab. The sequence came from a human donor with classical Hodgkin lymphoma. This chain's CDR3 is CAGSTSGASTDTQYF. The CDR3 DNA reads TGTGCCGGATCGACTAGCGGAGCTAGCACAGATACGCAGTATTTT.